The 8 T cell receptor beta chains below all came from one sample that was sequenced in a study of blood T cell repertoires in COVID-19. Using immunoSEQ multiplex PCR, the repertoire was profiled, and TCRdb retains in-frame clones only, with some absent. The sample holds 9,500 to 15,000 clones, 73% seen once. Sequencing was performed on peripheral blood. These receptors were collected from a human donor in a cohort sampled during active COVID-19.

V usage is TRBV28 and J usage is TRBJ2-4, with 8 bases that match TRBD2. The germline V gene has CDR1 MDHEN and CDR2 SYDVKM. The CDR3 totals 17 residues. V lost 6 bases and J lost 1; bases outside the gene matches: 11. For the CDR3, the DNA is TGTGCCAGCAGGGTTAGCGGGAAAGGGGTGGCCAAAAACATTCAGTACTTC. It yields the protein CASRVSGKGVAKNIQYF.

The chain recombines TRBV5-1 with TRBJ1-2; D might be TRBD1 (6 bases). The CDR3 sequence is 15 residues long. Germline assignment: CDR1 SGHRS and CDR2 YFSETQ. The ends were cut back, 0 bases at V and 4 bases at J, with 13 bases in the middle. The CDR3 nucleotides are TGCGCCAGCAGCTTGGTACCAGGGGACCGCTATGGCTACACCTTC. It specifies CASSLVPGDRYGYTF.

V usage is TRBV18 and J usage is TRBJ2-7; no clear D. The CDR3 contains 11 residues. The V and J ends lost 3 bases and 6 bases respectively, with 6 bases between them. The germline gives CDR1 KGHSH, CDR2 LQKENI. The CDR3 region is CASSPRFEQYF. CDR3 DNA: TGTGCCAGCTCACCCCGTTTCGAGCAGTACTTC.

This chain joins TRBV18 and TRBJ2-7; 16 bases map to TRBD2. With 3 bases clipped from V and 9 bases from J, the junction kept 5 bases outside the gene matches. This CDR3 is built from 15 residues. From germline, CDR1 is KGHSH and CDR2 LQKENI. CDR3 nucleotides: TGTGCCAGCTCACCCGGGACTAGCGGGGGGGCCTGGCAGTACTTC. Its translation is CASSPGTSGGAWQYF.

This chain links TRBV7-6 with TRBJ2-5, with TRBD1 as a possible D gene (7 bases). The CDR3 is made up of 14 amino acids. The V gene's germline CDR1 is SGHVS and CDR2 FNYEAQ. The V end lost 4 bases, the J end lost 5 bases, and 14 bases lay between the germline ends. CDR3 amino acids: CASSSRGAGETQYF. For the CDR3, the DNA is TGTGCCAGCAGCTCCAGGGGGGCGGGGGAGACCCAGTACTTC. The full variable domain, with the rest looked up from reference TRBV7-6 and TRBJ2-5, is GAGVSQSPRYKVTKRGQDVALRCDPISGHVSLYWYRQALGQGPEFLTYFNYEAQQDKSGLPNDRFSAERPEGSISTLTIQRTEQRDSAMYRCASSSRGAGETQYFGPGTRLLVL.

The rearrangement links TRBV9 to TRBJ2-2; D may be TRBD1 (7 bases). Germline lookup yields CDR1 SGDLS and CDR2 YYNGEE. V shed 5 bases and J shed 4 bases, with 15 bases lying between them. This CDR3 comprises 15 residues. CDR3 nucleotides: TGTGCCAGCAGATCCAGGGGGGCAGGCACCGGGGAGCTGTTTTTT. It translates to CASRSRGAGTGELFF.

The rearrangement joins TRBV28 to TRBJ2-5; 9 bases agree with TRBD1. Germline assignment: CDR1 MDHEN and CDR2 SYDVKM. CDR3 length: 15 residues. Trimming removed 3 bases from V and 5 bases from J; junction bases left unmatched: 7. CDR3 loop: CASSLGTGMMETQYF. CDR3 nucleotide sequence: TGTGCCAGCAGTTTGGGGACAGGGATGATGGAGACCCAGTACTTC.

This rearrangement joins TRBV7-9 to TRBJ2-6; D is perhaps TRBD1 (6 bases). Germline loops: CDR1 SEHNR, CDR2 FQNEAQ (reference sequence). The CDR3 extends over 15 amino acids. With 5 bases removed from V and 2 bases from J, the gap between germline ends came to 10 bases. CDR3 residues: CASSPYRAGANVLTF. CDR3 coding DNA: TGTGCCAGCAGCCCCTACAGGGCTGGGGCCAACGTCCTGACTTTC.